The TCR beta chain under discussion was sequenced for a study of T cell responses to AZD1222 COVID-19 vaccine. Study-wide findings and caveats: It should be noted that donors were predominantly white British and more often female, and clonal diversity was possibly underestimated. As reported, nearly half of all spike-specific TCRs target variant regions that are unmutated. Scientists sampled the repertoires only once the peak T cell response had passed.

The assay was immunoSEQ multiplex PCR, and TCRdb's table has in-frame clones only and misses some. The sample holds fewer than 150,000 clones; about 88% are singletons and the top ten take around 9.5%. This CDR3 comprises 14 residues. Looked up from germline, CDR1 is SGHVS and CDR2 is FQNEAQ. The V end was cut by 5 bases, the J end by 5 bases, with 16 bases between. In regard to this clone: The antigen is undetermined.

The genes are TRBV7-8 and TRBJ2-7; D gene ambiguous. The sequencing used peripheral blood, collected 28 days after the second AZD1222 dose. This TCR was recovered from an adult who received the AZD1222 COVID-19 vaccine. Here the CDR3 DNA reads TGTGCCAGCAGCGTCCGGGTCACCGAGGACGAGCAGTACTTC. Residues: CASSVRVTEDEQYF.